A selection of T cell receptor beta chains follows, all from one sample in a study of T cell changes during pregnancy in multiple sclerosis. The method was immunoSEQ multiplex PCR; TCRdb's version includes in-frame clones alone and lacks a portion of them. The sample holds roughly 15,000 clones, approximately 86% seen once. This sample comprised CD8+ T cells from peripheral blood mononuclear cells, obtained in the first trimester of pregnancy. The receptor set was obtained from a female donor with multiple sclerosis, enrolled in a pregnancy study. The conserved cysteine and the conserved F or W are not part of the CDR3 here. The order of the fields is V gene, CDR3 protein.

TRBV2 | ASSRGPANTEAF
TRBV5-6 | ASSPRYTIY
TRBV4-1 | ASSQGQGARMNTEAF
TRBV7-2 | ARGQGTETQY
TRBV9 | ASSVTGLSYGYT
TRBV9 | ASSATGGFSTGELF
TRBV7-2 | ASSPTRGAGDYEQY
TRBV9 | ASSVARESIQY
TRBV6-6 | ASSYSGGLNTEAF
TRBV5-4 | ASSSLTGGKYEQY